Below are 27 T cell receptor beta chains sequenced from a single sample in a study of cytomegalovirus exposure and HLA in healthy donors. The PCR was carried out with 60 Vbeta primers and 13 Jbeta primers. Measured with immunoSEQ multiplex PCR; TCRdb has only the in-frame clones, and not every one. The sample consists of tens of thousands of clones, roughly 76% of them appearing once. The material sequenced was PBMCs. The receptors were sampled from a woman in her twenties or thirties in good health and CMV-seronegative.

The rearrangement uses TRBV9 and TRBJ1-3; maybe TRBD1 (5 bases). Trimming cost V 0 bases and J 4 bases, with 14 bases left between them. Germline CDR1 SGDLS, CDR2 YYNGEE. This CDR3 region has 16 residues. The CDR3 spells CASSVVGRASGNTIYF. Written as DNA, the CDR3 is TGTGCCAGCAGCGTAGTGGGGCGAGCGTCAGGAAACACCATATATTTT.

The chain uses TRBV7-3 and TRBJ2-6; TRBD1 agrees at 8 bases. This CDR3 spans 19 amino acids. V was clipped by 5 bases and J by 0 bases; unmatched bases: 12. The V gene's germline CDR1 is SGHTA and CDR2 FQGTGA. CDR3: CASSPKGDRLTSGANVLTF. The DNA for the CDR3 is TGTGCCAGCAGCCCAAAGGGGGACAGGCTAACCTCTGGGGCCAACGTCCTGACTTTC.

The CDR3 reads CASSLYSGSSNEQFF. The CDR3 region has the DNA TGTGCCAGCAGCCTTTATAGCGGGAGCTCCAATGAGCAGTTCTTC. The chain uses TRBV7-8 and TRBJ2-1; 9 bases fit TRBD2. The CDR3 covers 15 residues. Per germline, CDR1 SGHVS and CDR2 FQNEAQ. Trimming took 5 bases from V and 6 from J; bases not matched to a gene: 8.

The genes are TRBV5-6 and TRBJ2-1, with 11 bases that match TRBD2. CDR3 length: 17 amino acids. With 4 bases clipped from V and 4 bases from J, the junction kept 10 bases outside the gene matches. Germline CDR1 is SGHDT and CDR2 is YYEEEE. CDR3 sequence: CASSPTSGSLQYNEQFF. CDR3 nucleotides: TGTGCCAGCAGCCCTACTAGCGGGAGTCTCCAATACAATGAGCAGTTCTTC.

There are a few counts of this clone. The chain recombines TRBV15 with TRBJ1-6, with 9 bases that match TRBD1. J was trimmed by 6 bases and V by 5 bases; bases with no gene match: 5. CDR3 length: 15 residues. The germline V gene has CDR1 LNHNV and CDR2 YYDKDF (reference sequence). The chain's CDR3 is CATSRDRAANSPLHF. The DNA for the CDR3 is TGTGCCACCAGCCGGGACAGGGCCGCTAATTCACCCCTCCACTTT.

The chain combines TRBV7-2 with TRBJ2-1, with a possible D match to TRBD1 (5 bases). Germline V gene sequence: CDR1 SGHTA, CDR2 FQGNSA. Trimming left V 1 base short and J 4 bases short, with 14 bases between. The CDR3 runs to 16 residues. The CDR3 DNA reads TGTGCCAGCAGCTTAGGCCGGACATATATGTACAATGAGCAGTTCTTC. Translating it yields CASSLGRTYMYNEQFF.

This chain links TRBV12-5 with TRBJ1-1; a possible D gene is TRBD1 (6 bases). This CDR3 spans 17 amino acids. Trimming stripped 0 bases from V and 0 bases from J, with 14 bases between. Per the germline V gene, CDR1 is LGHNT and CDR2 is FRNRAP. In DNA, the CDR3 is TGTGCTAGTGGTTTGGTAGCGATAGGACAGATGAACACTGAAGCTTTCTTT. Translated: CASGLVAIGQMNTEAFF.

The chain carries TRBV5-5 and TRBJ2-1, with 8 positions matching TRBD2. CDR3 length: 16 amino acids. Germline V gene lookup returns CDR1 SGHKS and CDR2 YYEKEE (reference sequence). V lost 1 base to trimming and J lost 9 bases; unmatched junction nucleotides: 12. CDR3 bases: TGTGCCAGCAGCTTGACAGCGGGAGTCGGCGAGAGTGAGCAGTTCTTC. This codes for CASSLTAGVGESEQFF.

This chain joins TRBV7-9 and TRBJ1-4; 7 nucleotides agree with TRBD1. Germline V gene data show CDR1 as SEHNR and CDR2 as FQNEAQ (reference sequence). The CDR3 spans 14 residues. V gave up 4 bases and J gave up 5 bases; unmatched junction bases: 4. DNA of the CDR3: TGTGCCAGCAGCTACACAGGGGCGAATGAAAAACTGTTTTTT. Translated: CASSYTGANEKLFF. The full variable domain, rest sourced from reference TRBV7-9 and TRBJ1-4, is DTGVSQNPRHKITKRGQNVTFRCDPISEHNRLYWYRQTLGQGPEFLTYFQNEAQLEKSRLLSDRFSAERPKGSFSTLEIQRTEQGDSAMYLCASSYTGANEKLFFGSGTQLSVL.

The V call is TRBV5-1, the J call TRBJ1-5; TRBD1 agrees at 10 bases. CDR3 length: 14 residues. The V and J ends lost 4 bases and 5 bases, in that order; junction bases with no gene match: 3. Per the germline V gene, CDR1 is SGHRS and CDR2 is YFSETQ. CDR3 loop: CASSEGTGDQPQHF. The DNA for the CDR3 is TGCGCCAGCAGCGAAGGGACAGGGGATCAGCCCCAGCATTTT.

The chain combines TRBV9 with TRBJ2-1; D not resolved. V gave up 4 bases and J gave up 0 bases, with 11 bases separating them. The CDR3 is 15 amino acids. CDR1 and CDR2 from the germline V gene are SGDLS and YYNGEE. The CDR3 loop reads CASSPRMSSYNEQFF. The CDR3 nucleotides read TGTGCCAGCAGCCCGAGGATGAGCTCCTACAATGAGCAGTTCTTC. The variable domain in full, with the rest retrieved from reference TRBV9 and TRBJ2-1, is DSGVTQTPKHLITATGQRVTLRCSPRSGDLSVYWYQQSLDQGLQFLIQYYNGEERAKGNILERFSAQQFPDLHSELNLSSLELGDSALYFCASSPRMSSYNEQFFGPGTRLTVL.

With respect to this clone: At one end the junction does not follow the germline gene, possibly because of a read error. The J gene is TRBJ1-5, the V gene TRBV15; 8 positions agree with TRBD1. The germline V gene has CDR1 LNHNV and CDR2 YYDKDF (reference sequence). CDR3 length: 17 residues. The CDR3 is CATSRDLVPGGNRPQHF. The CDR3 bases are TGTGCCACCAGCAGAGATCTGGTGCCAGGGGGCAATCGGCCCCAGCATTTT.

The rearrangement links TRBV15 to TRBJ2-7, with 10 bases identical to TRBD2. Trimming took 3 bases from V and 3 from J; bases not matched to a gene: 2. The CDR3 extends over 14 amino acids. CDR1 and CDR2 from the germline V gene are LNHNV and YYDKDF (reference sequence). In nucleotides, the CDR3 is TGTGCCACCAGCAGGAGGACTAGCGGCTACGAGCAGTACTTC. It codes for CATSRRTSGYEQYF. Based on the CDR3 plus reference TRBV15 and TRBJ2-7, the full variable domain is DAMVIQNPRYQVTQFGKPVTLSCSQTLNHNVMYWYQQKSSQAPKLLFHYYDKDFNNEADTPDNFQSRRPNTSFCFLDIRSPGLGDTAMYLCATSRRTSGYEQYFGPGTRLTVT.

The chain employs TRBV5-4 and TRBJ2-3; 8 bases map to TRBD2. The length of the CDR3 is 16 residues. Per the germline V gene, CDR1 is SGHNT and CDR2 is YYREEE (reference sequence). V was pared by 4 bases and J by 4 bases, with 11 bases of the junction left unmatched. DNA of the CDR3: TGTGCCAGCAGCCCCCGGGGAGCGGGAGCAGCAGATACGCAGTATTTT. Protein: CASSPRGAGAADTQYF.

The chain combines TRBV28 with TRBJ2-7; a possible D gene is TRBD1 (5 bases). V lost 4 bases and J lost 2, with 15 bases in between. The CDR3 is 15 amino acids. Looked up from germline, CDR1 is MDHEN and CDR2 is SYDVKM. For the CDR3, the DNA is TGTGCCAGCAGTTCCGCGGACACTCCCACCTACGAGCAGTACTTC. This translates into CASSSADTPTYEQYF. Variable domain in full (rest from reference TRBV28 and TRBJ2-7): DVKVTQSSRYLVKRTGEKVFLECVQDMDHENMFWYRQDPGLGLRLIYFSYDVKMKEKGDIPEGYSVSREKKERFSLILESASTNQTSMYLCASSSADTPTYEQYFGPGTRLTVT.

The CDR3 bases are TGTGCCCGCCGAGGAAACCGTTTC. Protein: CARRGNRF. J is TRBJ1-2 and V is TRBV3-2. TRBV3-2 is a recognized pseudogene. The length of the CDR3 is 8 residues.

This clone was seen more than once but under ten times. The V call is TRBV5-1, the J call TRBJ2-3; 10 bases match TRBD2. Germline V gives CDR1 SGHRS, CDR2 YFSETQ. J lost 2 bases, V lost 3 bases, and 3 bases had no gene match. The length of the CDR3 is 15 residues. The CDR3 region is CASSYTSGITDTQYF. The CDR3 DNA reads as TGCGCCAGCAGCTATACTAGCGGGATCACAGATACGCAGTATTTT.

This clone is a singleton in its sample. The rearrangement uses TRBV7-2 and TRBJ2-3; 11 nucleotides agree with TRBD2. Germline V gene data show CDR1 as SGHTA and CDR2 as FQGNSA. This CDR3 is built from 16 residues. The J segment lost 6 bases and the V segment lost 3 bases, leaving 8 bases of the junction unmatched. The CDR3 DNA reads TGTGCCAGCAGCTTGGGAGTAGCGGGAGGGCAGGATACGCAGTATTTT. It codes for CASSLGVAGGQDTQYF. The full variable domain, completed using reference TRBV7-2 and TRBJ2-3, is GAGVSQSPSNKVTEKGKDVELRCDPISGHTALYWYRQSLGQGLEFLIYFQGNSAPDKSGLPSDRFSAERTGGSVSTLTIQRTQQEDSAVYLCASSLGVAGGQDTQYFGPGTRLTVL.

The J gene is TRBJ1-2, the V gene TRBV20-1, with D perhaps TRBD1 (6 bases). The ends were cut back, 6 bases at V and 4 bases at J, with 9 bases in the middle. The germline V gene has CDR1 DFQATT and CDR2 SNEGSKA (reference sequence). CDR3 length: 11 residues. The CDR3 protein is CSALDSYGYTF. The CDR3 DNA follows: TGCAGTGCATTGGACAGCTATGGCTACACCTTC.

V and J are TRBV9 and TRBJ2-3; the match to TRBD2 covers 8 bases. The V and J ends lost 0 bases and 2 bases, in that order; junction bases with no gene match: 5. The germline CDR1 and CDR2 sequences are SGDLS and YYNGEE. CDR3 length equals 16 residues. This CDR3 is CASSVGGGRTTDTQYF. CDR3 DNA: TGTGCCAGCAGCGTAGGGGGCGGGAGGACCACAGATACGCAGTATTTT.

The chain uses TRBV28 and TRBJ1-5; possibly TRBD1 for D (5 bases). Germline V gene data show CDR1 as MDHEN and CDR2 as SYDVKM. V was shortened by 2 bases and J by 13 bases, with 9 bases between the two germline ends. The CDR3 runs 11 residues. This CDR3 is CASSLTRQQHF. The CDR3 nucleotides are TGTGCCAGCAGTTTAACGCGACAGCAGCATTTT.

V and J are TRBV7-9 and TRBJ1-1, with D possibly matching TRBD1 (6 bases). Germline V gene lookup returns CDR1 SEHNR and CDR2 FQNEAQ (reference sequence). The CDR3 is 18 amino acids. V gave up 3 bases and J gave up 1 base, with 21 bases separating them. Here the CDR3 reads CASSLGGTGGQPNTEAFF. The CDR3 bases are TGTGCCAGCAGCTTGGGGGGCACGGGAGGACAGCCGAACACTGAAGCTTTCTTT.

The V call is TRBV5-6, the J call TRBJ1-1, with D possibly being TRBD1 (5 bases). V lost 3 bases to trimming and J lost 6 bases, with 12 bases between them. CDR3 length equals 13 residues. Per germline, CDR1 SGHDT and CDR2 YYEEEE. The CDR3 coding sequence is TGTGCCAGCAGCTGGGCCCTAGGGGCTGAAGCTTTCTTT. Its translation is CASSWALGAEAFF.

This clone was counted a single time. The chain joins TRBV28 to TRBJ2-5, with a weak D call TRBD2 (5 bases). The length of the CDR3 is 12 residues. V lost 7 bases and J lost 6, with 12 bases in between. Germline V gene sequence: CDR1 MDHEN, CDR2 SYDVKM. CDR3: CASNSRVKTQYF. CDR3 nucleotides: TGTGCCAGCAATTCGCGGGTGAAGACCCAGTACTTC.

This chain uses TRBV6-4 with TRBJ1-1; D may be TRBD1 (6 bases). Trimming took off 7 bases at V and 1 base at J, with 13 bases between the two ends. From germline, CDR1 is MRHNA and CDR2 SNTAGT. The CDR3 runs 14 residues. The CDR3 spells CASKGSQGNTEAFF. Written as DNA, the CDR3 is TGTGCCAGCAAAGGATCACAGGGGAACACTGAAGCTTTCTTT.

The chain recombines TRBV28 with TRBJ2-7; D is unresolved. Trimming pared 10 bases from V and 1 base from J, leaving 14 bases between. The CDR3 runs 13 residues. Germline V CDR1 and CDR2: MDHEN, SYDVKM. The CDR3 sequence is CATTVGSSYEQYF. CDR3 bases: TGTGCCACTACGGTGGGCTCGTCCTACGAGCAGTACTTC. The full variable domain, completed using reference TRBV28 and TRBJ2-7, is DVKVTQSSRYLVKRTGEKVFLECVQDMDHENMFWYRQDPGLGLRLIYFSYDVKMKEKGDIPEGYSVSREKKERFSLILESASTNQTSMYLCATTVGSSYEQYFGPGTRLTVT.

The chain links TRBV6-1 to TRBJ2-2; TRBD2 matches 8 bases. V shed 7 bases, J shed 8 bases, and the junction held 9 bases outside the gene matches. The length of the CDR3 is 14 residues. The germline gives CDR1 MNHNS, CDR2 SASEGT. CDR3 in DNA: TGTGCCAGCATGGACGGGAGGGCCCGAGGGGAGCTGTTTTTT. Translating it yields CASMDGRARGELFF.